These T cell receptor beta chains were read from a single sample in a study of Ad26.COV2.S vaccination and SARS-CoV-2 variants. Only in-frame clones appear in the TCRdb table, and some are missing; sequencing was by immunoSEQ multiplex PCR. The sample contains about 390,000 clones, approximately 92% of which appear only once. The material sequenced was peripheral blood, taken in a trial of Ad26.COV2.S vaccine versus placebo. These receptors were taken from a person aged 18 to 65 who received the Ad26.COV2.S COVID-19 vaccine or a placebo. Both conserved end residues are part of each CDR3. The order of the fields is V gene, J gene, CDR3 length, clone size, D gene, CDR3 protein, CDR3 DNA. The D gene is left open where the match is weak. The size field is filled for only some rows; it gives once, few, many or a size class.

TRBV15	TRBJ2-5	15	.	TRBD1	CATSRGQGAGETQYF	TGTGCCACCAGCAGAGGGCAGGGGGCGGGAGAGACCCAGTACTTC
TRBV7-9	TRBJ2-7	11	.	.	CASSSPYEQYF	TGTGCCAGCAGCTCCCCCTACGAGCAGTACTTC
TRBV7-9	TRBJ2-2	14	.	.	CASKYGYGEGELFF	TGTGCCAGCAAGTATGGCTATGGCGAGGGGGAGCTGTTTTTT
TRBV5-4	TRBJ1-1	15	.	TRBD1	CASRSDRAVNTEAFF	TGTGCCAGCAGGTCGGACAGGGCCGTGAACACTGAAGCTTTCTTT
TRBV7-9	TRBJ2-7	16	few	TRBD1	CASSPSSGTGEDEQYF	TGTGCCAGCAGCCCCTCCTCCGGGACAGGGGAGGACGAGCAGTACTTC
TRBV2	TRBJ1-1	13	.	.	CASIQGRNTEAFF	TGTGCCAGCATTCAGGGGCGGAACACTGAAGCTTTCTTT
TRBV2	TRBJ1-2	13	.	TRBD1	CASIEDRADGYTF	TGTGCCAGCATCGAGGACAGGGCAGATGGCTACACCTTC
TRBV11-2	TRBJ1-1	14	.	.	CASSPLAGYFEAFF	TGTGCCAGCAGCCCGCTGGCAGGATATTTTGAAGCTTTCTTT
TRBV7-2	TRBJ2-1	16	.	TRBD2	CASTHSLAGVLGEQFF	TGTGCCAGCACCCATTCTCTAGCGGGGGTACTCGGCGAGCAGTTCTTC
TRBV7-9	TRBJ2-5	19	once	TRBD2	CASSLSGLAGGHFQETQYF	TGTGCCAGCAGCTTATCCGGACTAGCGGGGGGCCATTTCCAAGAGACCCAGTACTTC
TRBV6-5	TRBJ2-3	15	once	.	CASSPEPWYTDTQYF	TGTGCCAGCAGTCCGGAGCCTTGGTACACAGATACGCAGTATTTT
TRBV2	TRBJ1-6	20	.	TRBD1	CASSPITGGLTSSYNSPLHF	TGTGCCAGCAGTCCGATTACAGGGGGATTAACGAGCTCCTATAATTCACCCCTCCACTTT
TRBV5-1	TRBJ2-5	13	.	TRBD1	CASRQGAPETQYF	TGCGCCAGCAGACAGGGGGCGCCGGAGACCCAGTACTTC
TRBV13	TRBJ2-7	16	.	TRBD1	CASRKSRTGTSYEQYF	TGTGCCAGCAGGAAGTCAAGGACAGGGACCTCCTACGAGCAGTACTTC
TRBV15	TRBJ2-3	16	.	.	CATSRETGGGTDTQYF	TGTGCCACCAGCAGAGAGACAGGCGGGGGCACAGATACGCAGTATTTT
TRBV18	TRBJ1-5	12	.	.	CASSPYNQPQHF	TGTGCCAGCTCTCCGTACAATCAGCCCCAGCATTTT
TRBV4-1	TRBJ2-3	16	.	.	CASSQDHAGYTDTQYF	TGCGCCAGCAGCCAAGATCACGCGGGGTACACAGATACGCAGTATTTT
TRBV24-1	TRBJ2-3	14	.	.	CATSGPRLADTQYF	TGTGCCACCAGTGGCCCGAGGTTGGCAGATACGCAGTATTTT
TRBV21-1	TRBJ2-7	14	.	.	CASSKGPGADEQYF	TGTGCCAGCAGCAAAGGGCCGGGGGCGGACGAGCAGTACTTC
TRBV6-1	TRBJ2-1	15	.	TRBD1	CASSEGTATDNEQFF	TGTGCCAGCAGTGAGGGGACAGCTACCGACAATGAGCAGTTCTTC
TRBV4-1	TRBJ2-1	17	.	.	CASSQGLVQNSYNEQFF	TGCGCCAGCAGCCAGGGGCTAGTCCAGAACTCCTACAATGAGCAGTTCTTC
TRBV7-2	TRBJ2-7	15	.	.	CASSWPETPAYEQYF	TGTGCCAGCAGCTGGCCCGAGACGCCGGCCTACGAGCAGTACTTC
TRBV7-9	TRBJ2-2	15	.	.	CASSFSGSATGELFF	TGTGCCAGCAGCTTTAGCGGTTCGGCTACCGGGGAGCTGTTTTTT
TRBV12-5	TRBJ2-2	14	.	.	CASGSGANTGELFF	TGTGCTAGTGGTTCAGGGGCAAACACCGGGGAGCTGTTTTTT
TRBV4-3	TRBJ2-2	15	.	TRBD2	CASSLGTGGSGELFF	TGCGCCAGCAGCCTAGGGACGGGAGGGTCCGGGGAGCTGTTTTTT
TRBV9	TRBJ2-5	11	.	.	CASSVAETQYF	TGTGCCAGCAGCGTAGCGGAGACCCAGTACTTC
TRBV3-1/TRBV3-2	TRBJ1-5	15	.	.	CASSQGSASGQPQHF	TGTGCCAGCAGCCAAGGTTCAGCCTCGGGGCAGCCCCAGCATTTT
TRBV6-2/TRBV6-3	TRBJ2-7	11	few	.	CASSHRYEQYF	TGTGCCAGCAGTCACAGGTACGAGCAGTACTTC
TRBV4-1	TRBJ1-6	17	.	TRBD1	CASSQGLFGTGNSPLHF	TGCGCCAGCAGCCAAGGTCTTTTTGGGACAGGGAATTCACCCCTCCACTTT